This T cell receptor (beta chain) is drawn from a study of T cells in Graves' hyperthyroidism and ophthalmopathy. The ends lost 6 bases at V and 5 bases at J; junction bases unmatched: 7. This CDR3 region has 14 residues. The germline CDR1 and CDR2 sequences are SNHLY and FYNNEI. RNA transcripts served as the template for amplifying TCR beta CDR3 regions. Primed by the HTBI set, a first-round RT-PCR was run on the TCR CDR3. TCRdb independently ran MiXCR on the multiplex PCR reads; one entry per CDR3 protein. This table has a few hundred thousand distinct CDR3 sequences, about 14% appearing once. This chain uses TRBV2 with TRBJ2-3; TRBD2 aligns across 8 bases. The receptor was isolated from a woman in her twenties or thirties with Graves' ophthalmopathy. The specimen sequenced was blood. The CDR3 coding sequence is TGTGCCAGCAGCCCAAGCGGGAGAGGAGATACGCAGTATTTT. It is translated as CASSPSGRGDTQYF.